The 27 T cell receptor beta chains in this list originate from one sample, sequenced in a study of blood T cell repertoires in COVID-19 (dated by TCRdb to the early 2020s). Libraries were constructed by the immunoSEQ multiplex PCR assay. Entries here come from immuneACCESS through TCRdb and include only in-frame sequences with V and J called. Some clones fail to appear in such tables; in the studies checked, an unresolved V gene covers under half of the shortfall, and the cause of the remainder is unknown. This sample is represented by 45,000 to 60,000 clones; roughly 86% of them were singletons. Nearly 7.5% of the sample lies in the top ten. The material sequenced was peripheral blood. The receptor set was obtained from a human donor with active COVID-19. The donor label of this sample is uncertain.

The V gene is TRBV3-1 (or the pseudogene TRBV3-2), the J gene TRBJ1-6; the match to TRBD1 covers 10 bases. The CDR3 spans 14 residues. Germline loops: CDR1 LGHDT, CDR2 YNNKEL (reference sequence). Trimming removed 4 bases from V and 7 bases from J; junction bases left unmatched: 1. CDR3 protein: CASSPGQGNSPLHF. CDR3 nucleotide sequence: TGTGCCAGCAGCCCGGGACAGGGGAATTCACCCCTCCACTTT.

The CDR3 bases are TGTGCCAGCAGCCGGGACAGGAGGGCCAAAAACATTCAGTACTTC. Residues: CASSRDRRAKNIQYF. The chain employs TRBV11-3 and TRBJ2-4; 8 positions agree with TRBD1. The CDR3 loop spans 15 amino acids. CDR1 SGHNT and CDR2 YENEEA come from the germline V gene. V was clipped by 5 bases and J by 1 base; unmatched bases: 4.

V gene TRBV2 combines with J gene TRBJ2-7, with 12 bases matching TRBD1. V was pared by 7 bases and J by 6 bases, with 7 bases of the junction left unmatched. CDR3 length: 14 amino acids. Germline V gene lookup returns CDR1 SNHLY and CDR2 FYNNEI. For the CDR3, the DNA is TGTGCCAGCACTACCGGGACAGGGGGCGTCGAGCAGTACTTC. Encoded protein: CASTTGTGGVEQYF. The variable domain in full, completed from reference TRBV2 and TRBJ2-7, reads EPEVTQTPSHQVTQMGQEVILRCVPISNHLYFYWYRQILGQKVEFLVSFYNNEISEKSEIFDDQFSVERPDGSNFTLKIRSTKLEDSAMYFCASTTGTGGVEQYFGPGTRLTVT.

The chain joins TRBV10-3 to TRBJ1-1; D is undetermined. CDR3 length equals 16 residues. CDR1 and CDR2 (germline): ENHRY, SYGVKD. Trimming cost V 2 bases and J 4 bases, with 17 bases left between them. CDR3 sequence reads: CAISEAVVIRGTEAFF. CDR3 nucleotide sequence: TGTGCCATCAGTGAGGCGGTTGTAATCAGAGGCACTGAAGCTTTCTTT.

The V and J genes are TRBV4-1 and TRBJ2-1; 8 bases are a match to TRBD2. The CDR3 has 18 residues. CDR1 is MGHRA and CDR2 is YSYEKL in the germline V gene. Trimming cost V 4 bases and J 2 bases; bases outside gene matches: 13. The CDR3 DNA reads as TGCGCCAGCAGCCGACGGGGGGATAGCGGGGCTGCCTACAATGAGCAGTTCTTC. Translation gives CASSRRGDSGAAYNEQFF.

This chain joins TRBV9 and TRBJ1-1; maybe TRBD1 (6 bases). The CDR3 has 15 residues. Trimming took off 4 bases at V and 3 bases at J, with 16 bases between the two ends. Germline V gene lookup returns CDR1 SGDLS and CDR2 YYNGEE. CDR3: CASSRTDSWDTEAFF. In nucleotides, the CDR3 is TGTGCCAGCAGCCGTACGGACAGCTGGGACACTGAAGCTTTCTTT.

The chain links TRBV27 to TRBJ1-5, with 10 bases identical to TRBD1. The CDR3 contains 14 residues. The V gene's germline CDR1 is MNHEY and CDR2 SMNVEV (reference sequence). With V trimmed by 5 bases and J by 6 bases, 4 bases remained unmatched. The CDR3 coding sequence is TGTGCCAGCAGTCTGACAGGGGGCCCTCAGCCCCAGCATTTT. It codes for CASSLTGGPQPQHF.

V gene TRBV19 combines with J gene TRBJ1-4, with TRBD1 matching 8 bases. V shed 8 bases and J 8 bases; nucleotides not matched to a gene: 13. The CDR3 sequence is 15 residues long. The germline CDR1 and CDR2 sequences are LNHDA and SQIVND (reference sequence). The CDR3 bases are TGTGCCAGTTCAGGCTCGGGGACAGGTGGAGAAAAACTGTTTTTT. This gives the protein CASSGSGTGGEKLFF.

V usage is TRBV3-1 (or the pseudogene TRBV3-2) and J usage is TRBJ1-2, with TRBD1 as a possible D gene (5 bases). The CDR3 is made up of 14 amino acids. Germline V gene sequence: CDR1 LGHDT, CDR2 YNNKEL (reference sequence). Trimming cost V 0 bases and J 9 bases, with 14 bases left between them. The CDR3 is CASSQDDRLISYTF. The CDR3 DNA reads TGTGCCAGCAGCCAAGACGACAGACTTATTAGCTACACCTTC.

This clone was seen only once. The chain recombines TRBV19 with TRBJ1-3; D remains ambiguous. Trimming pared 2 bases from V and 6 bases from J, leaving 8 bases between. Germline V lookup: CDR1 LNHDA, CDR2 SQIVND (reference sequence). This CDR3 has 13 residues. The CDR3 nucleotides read TGTGCCAGTAGTATACCCGAGAAAAACACCATATATTTT. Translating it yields CASSIPEKNTIYF.

The CDR3 DNA reads as TGTGCCAGCAGCGTAGACCCTCGGAGCAATCAGCCCCAGCATTTT. Translated, it gives CASSVDPRSNQPQHF. The chain has TRBV9 and TRBJ1-5; D unclear. The germline gives CDR1 SGDLS, CDR2 YYNGEE. The V end lost 0 bases, the J end lost 1 base, and 8 bases lay between the germline ends. The CDR3 extends over 15 amino acids. Filled out from reference TRBV9 and TRBJ1-5, the complete variable domain reads DSGVTQTPKHLITATGQRVTLRCSPRSGDLSVYWYQQSLDQGLQFLIQYYNGEERAKGNILERFSAQQFPDLHSELNLSSLELGDSALYFCASSVDPRSNQPQHFGDGTRLSIL.

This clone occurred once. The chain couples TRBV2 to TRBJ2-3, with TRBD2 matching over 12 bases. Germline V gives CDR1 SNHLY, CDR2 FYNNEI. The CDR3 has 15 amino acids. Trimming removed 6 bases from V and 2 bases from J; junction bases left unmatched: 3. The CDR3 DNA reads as TGTGCCAGCAGCCCTAGCGGGAGGGCCACAGATACGCAGTATTTT. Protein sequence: CASSPSGRATDTQYF. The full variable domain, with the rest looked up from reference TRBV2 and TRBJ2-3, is EPEVTQTPSHQVTQMGQEVILRCVPISNHLYFYWYRQILGQKVEFLVSFYNNEISEKSEIFDDQFSVERPDGSNFTLKIRSTKLEDSAMYFCASSPSGRATDTQYFGPGTRLTVL.

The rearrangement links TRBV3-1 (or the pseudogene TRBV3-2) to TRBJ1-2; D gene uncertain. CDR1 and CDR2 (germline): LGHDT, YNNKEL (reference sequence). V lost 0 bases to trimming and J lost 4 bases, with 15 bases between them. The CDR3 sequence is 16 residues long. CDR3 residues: CASSQEGGRQSYGYTF. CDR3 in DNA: TGTGCCAGCAGCCAAGAAGGTGGCAGACAAAGCTATGGCTACACCTTC.

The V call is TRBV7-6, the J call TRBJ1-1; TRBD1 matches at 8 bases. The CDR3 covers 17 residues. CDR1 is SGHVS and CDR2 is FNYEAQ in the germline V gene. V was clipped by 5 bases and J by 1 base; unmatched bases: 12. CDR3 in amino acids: CASSPHPGDRRNTEAFF. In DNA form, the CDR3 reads TGTGCCAGCAGCCCCCACCCCGGGGACAGGCGGAACACTGAAGCTTTCTTT.

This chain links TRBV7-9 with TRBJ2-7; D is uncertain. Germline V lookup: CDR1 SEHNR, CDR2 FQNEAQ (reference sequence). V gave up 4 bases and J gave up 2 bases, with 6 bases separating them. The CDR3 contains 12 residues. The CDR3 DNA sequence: TGTGCCAGCAGCTGGGCCACCTACGAGCAGTACTTC. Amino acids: CASSWATYEQYF.

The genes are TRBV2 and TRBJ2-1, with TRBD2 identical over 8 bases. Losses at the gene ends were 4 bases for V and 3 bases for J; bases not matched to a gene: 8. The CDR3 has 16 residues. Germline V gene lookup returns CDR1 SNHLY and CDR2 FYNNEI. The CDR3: CASSGPWRGDYNEQFF. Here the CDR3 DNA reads TGTGCCAGCAGTGGCCCGTGGCGGGGGGACTACAATGAGCAGTTCTTC.

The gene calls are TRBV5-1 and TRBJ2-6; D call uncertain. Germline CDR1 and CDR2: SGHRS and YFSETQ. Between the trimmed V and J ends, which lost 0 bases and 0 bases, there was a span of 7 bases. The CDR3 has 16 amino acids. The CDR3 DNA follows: TGCGCCAGCAGCTTGGCGGTTAACTCTGGGGCCAACGTCCTGACTTTC. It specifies CASSLAVNSGANVLTF. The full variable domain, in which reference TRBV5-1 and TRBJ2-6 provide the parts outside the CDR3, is KAGVTQTPRYLIKTRGQQVTLSCSPISGHRSVSWYQQTPGQGLQFLFEYFSETQRNKGNFPGRFSGRQFSNSRSEMNVSTLELGDSALYLCASSLAVNSGANVLTFGAGSRLTVL.

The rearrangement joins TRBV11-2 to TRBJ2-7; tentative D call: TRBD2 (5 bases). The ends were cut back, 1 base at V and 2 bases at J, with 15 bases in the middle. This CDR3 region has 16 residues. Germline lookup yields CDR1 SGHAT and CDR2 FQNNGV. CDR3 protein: CASSLGYDPGTYEQYF. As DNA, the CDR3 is TGTGCCAGCAGCTTAGGTTACGACCCCGGGACCTACGAGCAGTACTTC.

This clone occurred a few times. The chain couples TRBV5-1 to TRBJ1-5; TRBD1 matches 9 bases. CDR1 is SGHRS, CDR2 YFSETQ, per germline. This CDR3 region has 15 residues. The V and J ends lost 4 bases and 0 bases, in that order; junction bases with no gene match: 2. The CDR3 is CASSPDRGSNQPQHF. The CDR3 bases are TGCGCCAGCAGCCCGGACAGGGGTAGCAATCAGCCCCAGCATTTT. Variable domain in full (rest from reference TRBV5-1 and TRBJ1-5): KAGVTQTPRYLIKTRGQQVTLSCSPISGHRSVSWYQQTPGQGLQFLFEYFSETQRNKGNFPGRFSGRQFSNSRSEMNVSTLELGDSALYLCASSPDRGSNQPQHFGDGTRLSIL.

The CDR3 spells CASSLDLGEGLREQYF. The CDR3 region has the DNA TGTGCCAGCAGCTTAGATCTGGGGGAGGGCCTAAGAGAGCAGTACTTC. The chain is built from TRBV11-2 and TRBJ2-7; 7 bases align to TRBD2. The V segment lost 0 bases and the J segment 7 bases; nucleotides outside the gene matches: 12. This CDR3 spans 16 amino acids. Germline CDR1 SGHAT, CDR2 FQNNGV. Looking up the rest from reference TRBV11-2 and TRBJ2-7 gives the full variable domain: EAGVAQSPRYKIIEKRQSVAFWCNPISGHATLYWYQQILGQGPKLLIQFQNNGVVDDSQLPKDRFSAERLKGVDSTLKIQPAKLEDSAVYLCASSLDLGEGLREQYFGPGTRLTVT.

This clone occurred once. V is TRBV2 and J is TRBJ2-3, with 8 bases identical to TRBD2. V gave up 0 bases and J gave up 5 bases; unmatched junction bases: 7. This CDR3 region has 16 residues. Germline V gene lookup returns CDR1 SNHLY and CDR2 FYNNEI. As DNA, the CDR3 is TGTGCCAGCAGTGAAGCAACGCCTAGCGGGCTAGATACGCAGTATTTT. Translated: CASSEATPSGLDTQYF. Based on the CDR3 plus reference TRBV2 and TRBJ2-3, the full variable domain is EPEVTQTPSHQVTQMGQEVILRCVPISNHLYFYWYRQILGQKVEFLVSFYNNEISEKSEIFDDQFSVERPDGSNFTLKIRSTKLEDSAMYFCASSEATPSGLDTQYFGPGTRLTVL.

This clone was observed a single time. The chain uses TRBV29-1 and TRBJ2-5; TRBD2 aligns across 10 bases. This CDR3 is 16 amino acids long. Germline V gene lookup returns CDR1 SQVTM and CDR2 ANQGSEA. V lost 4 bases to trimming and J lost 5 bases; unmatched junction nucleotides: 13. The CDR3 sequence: CSVGPGPSGSLETQYF. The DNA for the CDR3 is TGCAGCGTTGGCCCCGGGCCTAGCGGGAGCCTGGAGACCCAGTACTTC.

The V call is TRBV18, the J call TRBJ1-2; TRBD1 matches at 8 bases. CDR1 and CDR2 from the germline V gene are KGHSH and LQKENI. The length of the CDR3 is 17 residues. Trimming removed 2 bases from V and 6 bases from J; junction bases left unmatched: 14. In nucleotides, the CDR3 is TGTGCCAGCTCACCAGCCGGGACAGGTTTAGTTAGTGATGGCTACACCTTC. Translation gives CASSPAGTGLVSDGYTF.

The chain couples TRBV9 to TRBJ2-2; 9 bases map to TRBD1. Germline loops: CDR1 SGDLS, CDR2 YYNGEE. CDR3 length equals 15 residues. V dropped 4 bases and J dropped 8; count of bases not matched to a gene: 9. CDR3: CASSLQGAKGGELFF. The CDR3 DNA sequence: TGTGCCAGCAGCTTACAGGGGGCAAAAGGAGGGGAGCTGTTTTTT.

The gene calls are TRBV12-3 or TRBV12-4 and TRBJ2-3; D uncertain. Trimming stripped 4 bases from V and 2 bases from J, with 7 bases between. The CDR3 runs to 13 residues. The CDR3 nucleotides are TGTGCCAGCAGTTACTCCGCCACAGATACGCAGTATTTT. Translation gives CASSYSATDTQYF.

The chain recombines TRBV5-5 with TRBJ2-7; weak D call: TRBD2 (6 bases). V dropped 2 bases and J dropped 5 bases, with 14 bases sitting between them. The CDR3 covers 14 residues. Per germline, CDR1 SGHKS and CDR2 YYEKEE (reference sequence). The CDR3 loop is CASSFRRDGHEQYF. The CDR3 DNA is TGTGCCAGCAGCTTCCGGAGGGATGGCCACGAGCAGTACTTC.

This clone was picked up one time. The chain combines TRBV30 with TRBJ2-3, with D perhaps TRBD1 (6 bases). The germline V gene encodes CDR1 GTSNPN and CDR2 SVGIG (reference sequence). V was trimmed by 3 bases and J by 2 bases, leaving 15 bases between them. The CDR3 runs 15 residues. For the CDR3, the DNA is TGTGCCTGGAGACCTAAGACAGGACACACAGATACGCAGTATTTT. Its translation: CAWRPKTGHTDTQYF.